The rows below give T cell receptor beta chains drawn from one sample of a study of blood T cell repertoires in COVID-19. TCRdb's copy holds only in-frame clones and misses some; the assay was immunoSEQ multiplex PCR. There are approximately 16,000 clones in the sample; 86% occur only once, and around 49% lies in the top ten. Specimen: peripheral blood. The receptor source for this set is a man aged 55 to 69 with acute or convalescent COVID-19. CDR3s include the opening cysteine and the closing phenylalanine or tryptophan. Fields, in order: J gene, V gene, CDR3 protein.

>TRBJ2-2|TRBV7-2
CASSLAGVNTGELFF
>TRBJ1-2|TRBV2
CASSPATGNYGYTF
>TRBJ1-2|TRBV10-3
CAISESAGTGDGYTF
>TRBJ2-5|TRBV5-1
CASSETSGGFQETQYF
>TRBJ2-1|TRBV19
CASSPAPGGYNEQFF
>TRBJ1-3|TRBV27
CASSLRATGRNLGNTIYF
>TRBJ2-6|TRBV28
CASRRSGANVLTF
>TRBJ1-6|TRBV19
CATRRGTDQGTGFYNSPLHF
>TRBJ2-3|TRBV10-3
CAISESRDTDTQYF
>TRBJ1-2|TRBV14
CASSLSVNYGYTF
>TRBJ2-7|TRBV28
CASRFPGQTYEQYF
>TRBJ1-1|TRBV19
CASSINAGFTEAFF
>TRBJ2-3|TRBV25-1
CASSQQGTNTQYF
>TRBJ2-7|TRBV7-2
CASSLAPEAGEQYF
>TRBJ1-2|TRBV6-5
CASSAGANYGYTF
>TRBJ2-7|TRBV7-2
CASSIMTGSSYEQYF
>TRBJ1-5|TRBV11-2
CASSLGQGAGQPQHF
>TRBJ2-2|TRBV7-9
CASSSRVRAGGPTGELFF
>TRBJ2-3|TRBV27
CASSLTGVTSTDTQYF
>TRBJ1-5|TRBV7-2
CASSSGGGGGPRPQHF
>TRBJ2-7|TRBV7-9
CASSSTGQTYEQYF
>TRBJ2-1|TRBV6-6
CASRRLAGGSSYNEQFF
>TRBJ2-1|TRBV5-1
CASSLGLSGSGEQFF
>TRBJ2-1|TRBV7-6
CASSFSGTEREQFF
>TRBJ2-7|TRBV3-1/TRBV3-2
CASSQGSRDEQYF
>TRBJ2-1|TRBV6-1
CASSDRGGWEQFF
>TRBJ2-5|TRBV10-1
CASSESSGVRRETQYF
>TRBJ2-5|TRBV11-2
CASSWRGGQETQYF
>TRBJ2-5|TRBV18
CASSRDREETQYF
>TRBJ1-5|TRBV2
CASSDIPGPQPQHF
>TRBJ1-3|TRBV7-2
CASSLGSVSSGNTIYF
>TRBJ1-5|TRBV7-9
CASSSGRDQPQHF
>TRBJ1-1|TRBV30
CAWSGLLNTEAFF